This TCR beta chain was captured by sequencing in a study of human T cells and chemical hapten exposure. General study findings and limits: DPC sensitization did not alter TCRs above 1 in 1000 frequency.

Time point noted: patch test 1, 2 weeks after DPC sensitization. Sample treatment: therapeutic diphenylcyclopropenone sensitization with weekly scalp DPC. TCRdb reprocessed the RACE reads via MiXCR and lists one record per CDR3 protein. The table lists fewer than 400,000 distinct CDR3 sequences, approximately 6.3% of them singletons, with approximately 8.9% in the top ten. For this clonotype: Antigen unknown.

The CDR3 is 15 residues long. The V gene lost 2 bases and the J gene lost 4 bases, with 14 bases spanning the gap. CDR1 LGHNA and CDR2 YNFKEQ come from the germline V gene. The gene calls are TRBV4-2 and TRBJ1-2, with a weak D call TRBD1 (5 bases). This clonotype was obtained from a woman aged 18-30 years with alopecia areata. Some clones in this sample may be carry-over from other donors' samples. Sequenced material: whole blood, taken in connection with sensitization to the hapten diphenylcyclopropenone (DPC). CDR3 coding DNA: TGTGCCAGCAGCCAACTGGACAACTCGGGCTATGGCTACACCTTC. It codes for CASSQLDNSGYGYTF.